Listed here are 21 T cell receptor beta chains from one sample, sequenced in a study of blood T cell repertoires in COVID-19. Measured with immunoSEQ multiplex PCR; TCRdb has only the in-frame clones, and not every one. The data show over 350,000 clones, approximately 87% seen once. The sample consisted of PBMCs or T cells enriched from blood (not recorded which). The receptors here all came from a woman aged 30 to 39 with acute COVID-19.

The CDR3 coding sequence is TGTGCCTGGAGTCTGCAGGGTAAGGCCTACGAGCAGTACTTC. Its protein is CAWSLQGKAYEQYF. The rearrangement joins TRBV30 to TRBJ2-7, with TRBD1 as a possible D gene (5 bases). Trimming left V 2 bases short and J 2 bases short, with 13 bases between. Per germline, CDR1 GTSNPN and CDR2 SVGIG (reference sequence). The length of the CDR3 is 14 residues.

The chain couples TRBV3-1 (or the pseudogene TRBV3-2) to TRBJ2-5; TRBD2 agrees at 8 bases. Per the germline V gene, CDR1 is LGHDT and CDR2 is YNNKEL (reference sequence). This CDR3 is built from 16 residues. Losses at the gene ends were 6 bases for V and 1 base for J; bases not matched to a gene: 10. CDR3 nucleotide sequence: TGTGCCAGCAGTCGAACCAAAACTAGCGGCCAAGAGACCCAGTACTTC. It translates to CASSRTKTSGQETQYF.

The V gene is TRBV7-9, the J gene TRBJ1-3; maybe TRBD1 (5 bases). Germline lookup yields CDR1 SEHNR and CDR2 FQNEAQ (reference sequence). V lost 11 bases and J 3 bases, leaving 17 bases between the germline ends. CDR3 length: 14 amino acids. The CDR3 coding sequence is TGTGCCCTTATCGGGGGTTCGGGTGGAAACACCATATATTTT. It yields the protein CALIGGSGGNTIYF.

CDR3 sequence reads: CASSLLASSYNSPLHF. The CDR3 coding sequence is TGTGCCAGCAGTTTATTAGCGAGCTCCTATAATTCACCCCTCCACTTT. The V gene is TRBV28, the J gene TRBJ1-6; D is ambiguous. Trimming removed 1 base from V and 0 bases from J, with 7 bases in between. The CDR3 is made up of 16 amino acids. Germline lookup yields CDR1 MDHEN and CDR2 SYDVKM.

This chain uses TRBV24-1 with TRBJ2-1; 9 bases fit TRBD1. Unmatched junction bases numbered 8, after V lost 4 bases and J lost 5 bases. Germline V CDR1 and CDR2: KGHDR, SFDVKD. CDR3 length: 16 amino acids. CDR3: CATSDPQGTGNNEQFF. The CDR3, as DNA: TGTGCCACCAGTGACCCTCAAGGGACAGGGAACAATGAGCAGTTCTTC.

The rearrangement uses TRBV9 and TRBJ2-7; 7 bases fit TRBD1. The CDR3 contains 13 residues. Trimming at V came to 4 bases and at J to 5 bases, leaving 6 bases not matched to a gene. The germline gives CDR1 SGDLS, CDR2 YYNGEE. The CDR3 coding sequence is TGTGCCAGCAGCACCAGGGACAGCAACGAGCAGTACTTC. Protein product: CASSTRDSNEQYF.

Only one count was recorded for this clone. Other DNA variants within this sample encode the same CDR3. The rearrangement links TRBV6-5 to TRBJ1-2, with D possibly matching TRBD1 (5 bases). Germline assignment: CDR1 MNHEY and CDR2 SVGAGI. The CDR3 length is 12 residues. V was cut by 6 bases and J by 2 bases, with 7 bases left in between. The CDR3 here is CASSSGNYGYTF. The CDR3 DNA sequence: TGTGCCAGCAGCTCAGGGAACTATGGCTACACCTTC.

The gene calls are TRBV29-1 and TRBJ1-1, with 8 bases that match TRBD1. The CDR3 has 13 amino acids. Germline CDR1 is SQVTM and CDR2 is ANQGSEA. The V gene end was trimmed by 7 bases and the J gene end by 1 base; junction bases not matched to a gene: 5. CDR3 residues: CSAGQGSNTEAFF. For the CDR3, the DNA is TGCAGCGCTGGACAGGGATCGAACACTGAAGCTTTCTTT.

This chain joins TRBV2 and TRBJ1-2; perhaps TRBD1 as D (5 bases). The germline V gene has CDR1 SNHLY and CDR2 FYNNEI. Deletions cut 4 bases from V and 5 bases from J, with 17 bases between. This CDR3 spans 15 amino acids. The CDR3 sequence is CASSGGRGGDYGYTF. In DNA form, the CDR3 reads TGTGCCAGCAGTGGTGGTCGCGGGGGTGATTATGGCTACACCTTC.

The genes are TRBV11-2 and TRBJ1-1; 7 bases line up with TRBD1. Germline V gene data show CDR1 as SGHAT and CDR2 as FQNNGV. The V gene end was trimmed by 1 base and the J gene end by 11 bases; junction bases not matched to a gene: 10. This CDR3 spans 14 amino acids. The CDR3 reads CASSLGGQRLRAFF. CDR3 DNA: TGTGCCAGCAGCTTAGGGGGACAGAGACTTCGGGCTTTCTTT. Full variable domain (rest looked up from reference TRBV11-2 and TRBJ1-1): EAGVAQSPRYKIIEKRQSVAFWCNPISGHATLYWYQQILGQGPKLLIQFQNNGVVDDSQLPKDRFSAERLKGVDSTLKIQPAKLEDSAVYLCASSLGGQRLRAFFGQGTRLTVV.

This chain connects TRBV2 to TRBJ2-5; D might be TRBD2 (5 bases). The CDR3 length is 15 residues. Germline assignment: CDR1 SNHLY and CDR2 FYNNEI. V dropped 2 bases and J dropped 5 bases, with 15 bases sitting between them. This chain's CDR3 is CASSESQSRGETQYF. DNA for the CDR3: TGTGCCAGCAGTGAAAGTCAGAGTCGAGGGGAGACCCAGTACTTC.

This chain uses TRBV14 with TRBJ2-7, with a tentative D call TRBD1 (6 bases). Between the trimmed V and J ends, which lost 1 base and 7 bases, there was a span of 14 bases. Germline V lookup: CDR1 SGHDN, CDR2 FVKESK. The CDR3 contains 14 residues. CDR3 region: CASSQGAGVIEQYF. The CDR3 DNA follows: TGTGCCAGCAGCCAAGGGGCAGGGGTAATAGAGCAGTACTTC. Combining the CDR3 with reference TRBV14 and TRBJ2-7 gives the whole variable domain EAGVTQFPSHSVIEKGQTVTLRCDPISGHDNLYWYRRVMGKEIKFLLHFVKESKQDESGMPNNRFLAERTGGTYSTLKVQPAELEDSGVYFCASSQGAGVIEQYFGPGTRLTVT.

The rearrangement joins TRBV5-1 to TRBJ2-7; D call uncertain. This CDR3 comprises 13 residues. Trimming removed 4 bases at V and 3 bases at J, with 11 bases between. Looked up from germline, CDR1 is SGHRS and CDR2 is YFSETQ. In DNA form, the CDR3 reads TGCGCCAGCAGCCCGAACGGTCTCTACGAGCAGTACTTC. Translated, it gives CASSPNGLYEQYF.

This chain uses TRBV9 with TRBJ2-2, with 8 bases matching TRBD1. V shed 3 bases, J shed 5 bases, and the junction held 3 bases outside the gene matches. The CDR3 is 14 amino acids. The V gene's germline CDR1 is SGDLS and CDR2 YYNGEE. CDR3 sequence (DNA): TGTGCCAGCAGCGGACAGGGGAAAACCGGGGAGCTGTTTTTT. Protein sequence: CASSGQGKTGELFF.

This rearrangement joins TRBV7-6 to TRBJ2-7; a weak D match, TRBD2 (5 bases). Germline V gene lookup returns CDR1 SGHVS and CDR2 FNYEAQ. The V end lost 1 base, the J end lost 4 bases, and 17 bases lay between the germline ends. The CDR3 has 16 amino acids. The CDR3 bases are TGTGCCAGCAGCTTAGGAGCGGTTTCAGGTGTATACGAGCAGTACTTC. Protein: CASSLGAVSGVYEQYF.

The V call is TRBV5-5, the J call TRBJ2-7; D is ambiguous. The CDR3 is 14 residues long. The germline CDR1 and CDR2 sequences are SGHKS and YYEKEE (reference sequence). V lost 4 bases, J lost 0 bases, and 11 bases lay in between. CDR3 bases: TGTGCCAGCAGCCTGCATTCGAGCTCCTACGAGCAGTACTTC. As protein: CASSLHSSSYEQYF.

The chain recombines TRBV6-1 with TRBJ2-3; D call uncertain. The germline V gene encodes CDR1 MNHNS and CDR2 SASEGT. Trimming removed 2 bases at V and 7 bases at J, with 19 bases between. The CDR3 extends over 16 amino acids. CDR3 nucleotides: TGTGCCAGCAGTGAATGGAATGTAGCTAGGTCCCATACGCAGTATTTT. This sequence encodes CASSEWNVARSHTQYF.

The rearrangement uses TRBV7-2 and TRBJ1-1, with 10 positions matching TRBD1. J gave up 0 bases and V 4 bases, and 14 bases lay outside the gene matches. Germline CDR1 and CDR2: SGHTA and FQGNSA. The CDR3 has 19 amino acids. DNA of the CDR3: TGTGCCAGCAGCTGGGACAGGGGACGATTGGAGCATGTGAACACTGAAGCTTTCTTT. Residues: CASSWDRGRLEHVNTEAFF.

The chain uses TRBV18 and TRBJ2-7, with D possibly matching TRBD2 (5 bases). The CDR3 contains 15 residues. Germline V CDR1 and CDR2: KGHSH, LQKENI. Trimming took off 2 bases at V and 4 bases at J, with 15 bases between the two ends. The CDR3 here is CASSPSRVREYEQYF. The CDR3 region has the DNA TGTGCCAGCTCACCATCGAGGGTTCGGGAATACGAGCAGTACTTC. Combining the CDR3 with reference TRBV18 and TRBJ2-7 gives the whole variable domain NAGVMQNPRHLVRRRGQEARLRCSPMKGHSHVYWYRQLPEEGLKFMVYLQKENIIDESGMPKERFSAEFPKEGPSILRIQQVVRGDSAAYFCASSPSRVREYEQYFGPGTRLTVT.

The V and J genes are TRBV5-1 and TRBJ2-1; a weak D match, TRBD1 (6 bases). The germline gives CDR1 SGHRS, CDR2 YFSETQ. The CDR3 has 17 residues. The ends were cut back, 0 bases at V and 0 bases at J, with 13 bases in the middle. CDR3 bases: TGCGCCAGCAGCTTGGGGTGGGGGCTCGGCTCCTACAATGAGCAGTTCTTC. Translation: CASSLGWGLGSYNEQFF.

V usage is TRBV7-3 and J usage is TRBJ1-1, with D maybe TRBD1 (5 bases). The CDR3 has 13 amino acids. V lost 6 bases to trimming and J lost 4 bases, with 12 bases between them. Germline V gives CDR1 SGHTA, CDR2 FQGTGA. In DNA, the CDR3 is TGTGCCAGCAGTTATCTAGGGGCCACTGAAGCTTTCTTT. Its protein is CASSYLGATEAFF.